The clone carrying this T cell receptor beta chain was counted at least ten times. Its antigen remains unknown. Samples came from axillary lymph nodes draining the breast cancer. These data originate in a study of breast tumors, draining lymph nodes, adjacent tissues. The CDR3 covers 15 residues. V lost 3 bases to trimming and J lost 5 bases; unmatched junction nucleotides: 5. The germline gives CDR1 DFQATT, CDR2 SNEGSKA (reference sequence). Overall study results and limits: Findings are consistent with lymph node origin and intratumoral expansion of most tumor T cells.

TCRdb independently ran MiXCR on the multiplex PCR reads; one entry per CDR3 protein. The sample carries some 150,000 distinct CDR3 sequences, 20% to 25% recorded once. The J gene is TRBJ2-3, the V gene TRBV20-1; 13 bases agree with TRBD2. This receptor was obtained from a female donor with breast cancer. Some clones in this sample may be carry-over from other donors' samples. Sequencing used axillary lymph node tissue. The CDR3 bases are TGCAGTGCTAGGGGGGGACTAGCGGGAAAAGATACGCAGTATTTT. Translated: CSARGGLAGKDTQYF.